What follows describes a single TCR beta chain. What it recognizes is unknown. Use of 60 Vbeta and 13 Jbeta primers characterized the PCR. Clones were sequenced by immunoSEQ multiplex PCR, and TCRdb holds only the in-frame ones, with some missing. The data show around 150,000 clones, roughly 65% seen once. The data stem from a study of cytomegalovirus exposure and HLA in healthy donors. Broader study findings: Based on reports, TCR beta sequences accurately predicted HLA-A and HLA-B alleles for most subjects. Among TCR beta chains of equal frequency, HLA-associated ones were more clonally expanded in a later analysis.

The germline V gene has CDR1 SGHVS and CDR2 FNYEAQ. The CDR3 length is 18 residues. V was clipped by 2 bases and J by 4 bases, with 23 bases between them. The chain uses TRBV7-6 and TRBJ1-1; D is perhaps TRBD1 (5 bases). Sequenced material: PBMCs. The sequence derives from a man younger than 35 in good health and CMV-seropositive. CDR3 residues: CASSLPPSTHRGTTEAFF. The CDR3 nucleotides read TGTGCCAGCAGCTTACCGCCTTCCACCCATAGGGGAACCACTGAAGCTTTCTTT.